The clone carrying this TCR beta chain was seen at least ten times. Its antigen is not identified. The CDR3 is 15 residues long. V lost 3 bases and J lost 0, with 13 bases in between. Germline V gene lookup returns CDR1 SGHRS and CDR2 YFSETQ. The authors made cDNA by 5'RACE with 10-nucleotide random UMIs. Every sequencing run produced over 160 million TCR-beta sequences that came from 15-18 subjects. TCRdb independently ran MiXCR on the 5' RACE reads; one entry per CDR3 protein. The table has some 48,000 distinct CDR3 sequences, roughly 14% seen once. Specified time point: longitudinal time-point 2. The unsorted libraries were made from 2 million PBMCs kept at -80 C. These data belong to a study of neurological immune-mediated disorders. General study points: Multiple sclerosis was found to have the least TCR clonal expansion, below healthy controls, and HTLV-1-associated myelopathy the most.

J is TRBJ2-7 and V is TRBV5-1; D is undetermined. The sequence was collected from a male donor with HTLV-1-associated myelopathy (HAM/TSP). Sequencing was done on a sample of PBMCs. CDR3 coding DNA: TGCGCCAGCAGCTCTCGACTGGATTCCTCCTACGAGCAGTACTTC. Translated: CASSSRLDSSYEQYF.